This T cell receptor (beta chain) was found in a study of blood T cell repertoires in COVID-19. This clone was counted once. In the same sample, other DNA sequences code for this CDR3. Profiling relied on immunoSEQ multiplex PCR, and the TCRdb table lists in-frame clones only, not all of them. The table has about 100,000 clones, about 88% seen once. V lost 6 bases and J 0 bases, leaving 11 bases between the germline ends. The CDR3 runs to 14 residues. Germline V lookup: CDR1 MNHEY, CDR2 SVGAGI. The chain uses TRBV6-5 and TRBJ1-1; tentative D call: TRBD1 (5 bases). Sequenced material: peripheral blood. The TCR was taken from a man at least 80 years old with acute or convalescent COVID-19. The CDR3 nucleotides are TGTGCCAGCAGGAAGCAGGGTATGAACACTGAAGCTTTCTTT. Amino acids: CASRKQGMNTEAFF.